This T cell receptor beta chain stems from a study of blood T cell repertoires in COVID-19. CDR1 MNHEY and CDR2 SVGAGI come from the germline V gene. V dropped 4 bases and J dropped 1 base, with 14 bases sitting between them. CDR3 size: 15 residues. The assay was immunoSEQ multiplex PCR, and TCRdb's table has in-frame clones only and misses some. The sample carries 300,000 to 400,000 clones, roughly 90% recorded once. The sample was PBMCs or T cells enriched from blood (not recorded which). The gene calls are TRBV6-5 and TRBJ2-7, with a weak D call TRBD1 (7 bases). The TCR was taken from a man aged 55 to 70 who had recovered from COVID-19. The CDR3 bases are TGTGCCAGCAGTTCGGAGGGGGCAACTTCCTACGAGCAGTACTTC. As protein: CASSSEGATSYEQYF.